This TCR beta chain is drawn from a study of T-cell reconstitution after alpha-beta-depleted transplantation in children. Findings and caveats of the study: Newly made T cells mostly supplied T-cell counts and diversity one year after transplant. Some patients showed high day-60 TCRbeta diversity, which derived from surviving recipient T cells and thymic progenitors. Several hundred expanded graft clones reportedly supplied alpha-beta T cells about two months after transplant.

V shed 0 bases and J shed 0 bases, with 12 bases lying between them. The CDR3 length is 16 residues. Germline CDR1 reads MNHEY; CDR2 reads SVGAGI. A word on this clonotype: Antigen: not known.

TCRbeta library preparation incorporated unique molecular identifiers. TCRdb reanalysed the PCR reads using MiXCR and keeps one entry per CDR3 protein. The sample gives roughly 350,000 distinct CDR3 sequences, 15% to 20% of which show up once; approximately 44% is in the top ten. The rearrangement uses TRBV6-5 and TRBJ2-7; D is perhaps TRBD1 or TRBD2 (5 bases each). This clonotype was sampled from a male patient aged 2-10 years who had a stem cell transplant for acute lymphoblastic leukemia, so the T cells may come from the graft donor. The source material was PBMCs, mostly from graft donor cells, sampled 360 days after TCRalphabeta/CD19-depleted stem cell transplant. CDR3 nucleotides: TGTGCCAGCAGTTACTCCCCAGCGGACAACTCCTACGAGCAGTACTTC. Translated, it gives CASSYSPADNSYEQYF.